The 24 T cell receptor beta chains in this list originate from one sample, sequenced in a study of shared clonotypes between healthy human individuals. The repertoire was sequenced with immunoSEQ multiplex PCR; TCRdb's copy has only in-frame clones and lacks some. The data hold some 2.4 million clones, with roughly 93% observed a single time. Sequenced: naive CD4+ T cells from PBMCs. Subset described: CD45RA+ positively selected. These receptors were obtained from a man younger than 30 in good health. Some clones in this sample may be carry-over from other donors' samples.

This chain links TRBV6-5 with TRBJ1-6; 9 nucleotides align to TRBD1. J lost 7 bases, V lost 7 bases, and 8 bases had no gene match. From germline, CDR1 is MNHEY and CDR2 SVGAGI. The length of the CDR3 is 15 residues. CDR3 bases: TGTGCCAGCACTTGGGACAGGGTACGGAATTCACCCCTCCACTTT. Residues: CASTWDRVRNSPLHF.

The sample holds a few counts of this clone. V gene TRBV11-1 combines with J gene TRBJ1-5; D gene unclear. The CDR3 totals 12 residues. Germline V gene lookup returns CDR1 SGHAT and CDR2 FQDESV (reference sequence). V shed 2 bases and J shed 11 bases, with 10 bases lying between them. Here the CDR3 reads CASSLTSKSQHF. The CDR3 DNA reads as TGTGCCAGCAGCTTAACCAGCAAGTCCCAGCATTTT.

CDR3 protein: CASRAILFHLDREFRNQPQHF. The DNA of the CDR3 is TGTGCCAGCAGGGCGATTCTATTCCACCTCGACAGGGAATTTAGGAATCAGCCCCAGCATTTT. V gene TRBV7-4 combines with J gene TRBJ1-5; 7 bases are shared with TRBD1. Germline CDR1 and CDR2: SGHVT and SQSDAQ. The CDR3 loop spans 21 amino acids. V lost 6 bases to trimming and J lost 4 bases; unmatched junction nucleotides: 27. The full variable domain, completed using reference TRBV7-4 and TRBJ1-5, is GAGVSQSPRYKVAKRGRDVALRCDSISGHVTLYWYRQTLGQGSEVLTYSQSDAQRDKSGRPSGRFSAERPERSVSTLKIQRTEQGDSAVYLCASRAILFHLDREFRNQPQHFGDGTRLSIL.

Points on this clone: Other DNA sequences in this specimen translate into the identical CDR3. The chain is built from TRBV29-1 and TRBJ1-4; tentatively, D is TRBD1 (6 bases). The V end lost 4 bases, the J end lost 3 bases, and 9 bases lay between the germline ends. CDR1 and CDR2 from the germline V gene are SQVTM and ANQGSEA. The CDR3 is made up of 13 amino acids. The chain's CDR3 is CSVGGGPNEKLFF. For the CDR3, the DNA is TGCAGCGTTGGAGGGGGTCCTAATGAAAAACTGTTTTTT.

A word on this clone: This sample also contains other DNA sequences that code for the same CDR3. The chain has TRBV7-2 and TRBJ2-7; possible D gene TRBD2, 6 bases. Germline CDR1 and CDR2: SGHTA and FQGNSA. The CDR3 runs 14 residues. Trimming removed 3 bases from V and 5 bases from J, with 14 bases in between. The CDR3 bases are TGTGCCAGCAGCTTTAGGCGGGAATCGCACGAGCAGTACTTC. This translates into CASSFRRESHEQYF.

The V call is TRBV29-1, the J call TRBJ2-3; no definite D call. This CDR3 has 14 residues. The germline gives CDR1 SQVTM, CDR2 ANQGSEA. Trimming stripped 4 bases from V and 0 bases from J, with 11 bases between. The CDR3 loop is CSVVGLESTDTQYF. CDR3 sequence (DNA): TGCAGCGTTGTAGGTCTAGAAAGCACAGATACGCAGTATTTT.

A few counts support this clone. Other DNA sequences within the sample encode an identical CDR3. The rearrangement joins TRBV7-9 to TRBJ2-7; D gene uncertain. Germline loops: CDR1 SEHNR, CDR2 FQNEAQ (reference sequence). This CDR3 comprises 11 residues. V was pared by 2 bases and J by 3 bases, with 2 bases between. The chain's CDR3 is CASSLNYEQYF. DNA of the CDR3: TGTGCCAGCAGCTTAAACTACGAGCAGTACTTC.

The chain employs TRBV7-7 and TRBJ1-3; no clear D. V lost 2 bases, J lost 4 bases, and 6 bases lay in between. The CDR3 has 13 amino acids. Germline CDR1 SSHAT, CDR2 FNYEAQ (reference sequence). The CDR3: CASSLYEGNTIYF. In DNA, the CDR3 is TGTGCCAGCAGCTTATATGAGGGAAACACCATATATTTT.

J is TRBJ2-5 and V is TRBV29-1, with D maybe TRBD2 (6 bases). The J call may be in error: the DNA end matches TRBJ2-7 better. There are 13 residues in the CDR3. Germline V gives CDR1 SQVTM, CDR2 ANQGSEA. CDR3 sequence (DNA): TGCAGCGTTGATTCCAGCGGGTCCTACGAGCAGTACTTC. Translated, it gives CSVDSSGSYEQYF.

The chain is built from TRBV28 and TRBJ2-7; 7 bases match TRBD1. Germline V lookup: CDR1 MDHEN, CDR2 SYDVKM. The CDR3 covers 13 residues. Unmatched junction bases numbered 11, after V lost 10 bases and J lost 5 bases. This chain's CDR3 is CATEPGQRNEQYF. CDR3 DNA sequence: TGTGCCACCGAACCGGGACAGCGAAACGAGCAGTACTTC. The entire variable domain, with the rest obtained from reference TRBV28 and TRBJ2-7, is as follows: DVKVTQSSRYLVKRTGEKVFLECVQDMDHENMFWYRQDPGLGLRLIYFSYDVKMKEKGDIPEGYSVSREKKERFSLILESASTNQTSMYLCATEPGQRNEQYFGPGTRLTVT.

The CDR3 DNA is TGTGCCAGCAGCTTTGGACTAGCGGGCTACAATGAGCAGTTCTTC. Translation gives CASSFGLAGYNEQFF. The genes are TRBV7-3 and TRBJ2-1, with TRBD2 identical over 11 bases. CDR1 and CDR2 from the germline V gene are SGHTA and FQGTGA. With 3 bases clipped from V and 3 bases from J, the junction kept 1 base outside the gene matches. The CDR3 loop spans 15 amino acids.

The genes are TRBV18 and TRBJ1-2; no clear D. V lost 0 bases, J lost 3 bases, and 8 bases lay in between. CDR1 and CDR2 from the germline V gene are KGHSH and LQKENI. This CDR3 is built from 14 residues. CDR3 residues: CASSPPSADYGYTF. The CDR3 DNA sequence: TGTGCCAGCTCACCACCGTCAGCAGACTATGGCTACACCTTC. The whole variable domain, remainder taken from reference TRBV18 and TRBJ1-2, is NAGVMQNPRHLVRRRGQEARLRCSPMKGHSHVYWYRQLPEEGLKFMVYLQKENIIDESGMPKERFSAEFPKEGPSILRIQQVVRGDSAAYFCASSPPSADYGYTFGSGTRLTVV.

The chain couples TRBV27 to TRBJ2-3, with D possibly matching TRBD2 (5 bases). The germline V gene encodes CDR1 MNHEY and CDR2 SMNVEV (reference sequence). This CDR3 has 15 amino acids. V lost 5 bases and J 9 bases, leaving 21 bases between the germline ends. The CDR3 sequence: CASSPPGSGGDTQYF. The CDR3 nucleotides read TGTGCCAGCAGTCCCCCGGGTAGTGGAGGTGACACGCAGTATTTT.

V usage is TRBV6-5 and J usage is TRBJ2-5; unclear D gene. In germline, CDR1 is MNHEY, CDR2 SVGAGI. The CDR3 contains 11 residues. V was trimmed by 7 bases and J by 5 bases, leaving 8 bases between them. CDR3 in DNA: TGTGCCAGCAACGCCGGGGAGACCCAGTACTTC. It codes for CASNAGETQYF.

V usage is TRBV7-2 and J usage is TRBJ2-1; D gene unclear. The CDR3 consists of 14 residues. V was trimmed by 5 bases and J by 4 bases, leaving 12 bases between them. The germline gives CDR1 SGHTA, CDR2 FQGNSA. CDR3: CASSPRVLYNEQFF. The CDR3 nucleotides read TGTGCCAGCAGCCCCCGGGTGTTATACAATGAGCAGTTCTTC.

Details on this clone: At the DNA level, this CDR3 is encoded by other sequences in the same sample as well. This chain connects TRBV2 to TRBJ2-2; possible D gene TRBD2, 6 bases. The CDR3 spans 14 residues. The V gene lost 4 bases and the J gene lost 4 bases, with 10 bases spanning the gap. Per the germline V gene, CDR1 is SNHLY and CDR2 is FYNNEI. The CDR3 here is CASSVAGGTGELFF. DNA for the CDR3: TGTGCCAGCAGTGTAGCCGGGGGCACCGGGGAGCTGTTTTTT.

The chain joins TRBV5-1 to TRBJ2-2; unclear D gene. The CDR3 is 13 residues long. The ends were cut back, 9 bases at V and 0 bases at J, with 9 bases in the middle. Germline CDR1 and CDR2: SGHRS and YFSETQ. CDR3 sequence (DNA): TGCGCCACCGCGGATACGAACACCGGGGAGCTGTTTTTT. Its protein is CATADTNTGELFF.

The rearrangement joins TRBV5-6 to TRBJ1-5; D perhaps matches TRBD1 (6 bases). The length of the CDR3 is 15 residues. CDR1 and CDR2 from the germline V gene are SGHDT and YYEEEE. V was shortened by 7 bases and J by 1 base, with 15 bases between the two germline ends. Written as DNA, the CDR3 is TGTGCCAGCGGGCCACAGGGAGTAAGCAATCAGCCCCAGCATTTT. The encoded protein is CASGPQGVSNQPQHF.

The chain uses TRBV29-1 and TRBJ2-7; D is possibly TRBD1 (6 bases). This CDR3 contains 12 residues. Germline V CDR1 and CDR2: SQVTM, ANQGSEA. Trimming took off 7 bases at V and 3 bases at J, with 13 bases between the two ends. CDR3 protein: CSATTQGYEQYF. The CDR3 DNA follows: TGCAGCGCAACCACACAGGGCTACGAGCAGTACTTC.

This clone has only one observation. The V and J genes are TRBV10-1 and TRBJ2-5; possibly TRBD2 for D (7 bases). This CDR3 contains 13 residues. Deletions cut 4 bases from V and 14 bases from J, with 20 bases between. Per the germline V gene, CDR1 is WNHNN and CDR2 is SYGVQD (reference sequence). The CDR3 protein is CASSANRGGGYYF. The CDR3 DNA reads as TGCGCCAGCAGTGCTAATAGGGGGGGCGGATACTACTTC.

Of note for this clone: Distinct nucleotide sequences in the sample also encode this CDR3. The chain joins TRBV5-1 to TRBJ1-2; D gene uncertain. The CDR3 has 14 residues. CDR1 is SGHRS and CDR2 is YFSETQ in the germline V gene. V lost 0 bases and J 0 bases, leaving 6 bases between the germline ends. CDR3 region: CASSLDSTNYGYTF. For the CDR3, the DNA is TGCGCCAGCAGCTTGGACTCTACTAACTATGGCTACACCTTC.

The V gene is TRBV18, the J gene TRBJ1-3; 8 bases fit TRBD1. With 3 bases clipped from V and 1 base from J, the junction kept 5 bases outside the gene matches. The germline V gene encodes CDR1 KGHSH and CDR2 LQKENI. The CDR3 is 16 amino acids. The CDR3 nucleotides read TGTGCCAGCTCACCGGGAAGACAGGGGTCTGGAAACACCATATATTTT. Translation gives CASSPGRQGSGNTIYF.

The chain uses TRBV6-5 and TRBJ2-3; the D is unclear. Germline V gene data show CDR1 as MNHEY and CDR2 as SVGAGI. This CDR3 spans 13 amino acids. V was shortened by 2 bases and J by 10 bases, with 13 bases between the two germline ends. CDR3 sequence reads: CASSYTTVTAQYF. CDR3 bases: TGTGCCAGCAGTTACACAACAGTCACTGCGCAGTATTTT.

The rearrangement links TRBV5-1 to TRBJ2-2; D is perhaps TRBD2 (5 bases). Looked up from germline, CDR1 is SGHRS and CDR2 is YFSETQ. The length of the CDR3 is 14 residues. Between the trimmed V and J ends, which lost 4 bases and 5 bases, there was a span of 12 bases. CDR3 DNA: TGCGCCAGCAGCAGGCCGGAGGTTACCGGGGAGCTGTTTTTT. It translates to CASSRPEVTGELFF.